This is a list of T cell receptor beta chains from one sample in a study of spatial heterogeneity in lung cancer. TCRdb itself ran the 5' RACE reads through MiXCR, one entry per CDR3 protein. Counted here are 90,000 or so distinct CDR3 sequences, under 9% occurring once; the ten biggest clones make up 6.9%. Sequencing used PBMCs, obtained at surgery. These receptors were taken from a male donor with early-stage non-small cell lung cancer. Each CDR3 is given with its conserved first and last residue. Fields, in order: D gene, V gene, J gene, CDR3 protein. The D gene is left open where the match is weak.

.	TRBV6-1	TRBJ1-2	CASIPGGPHYGYTF
.	TRBV28	TRBJ2-1	CASSFFNEQFF
.	TRBV5-1	TRBJ2-2	CASSLSRGDRTGELFF
.	TRBV24-1	TRBJ2-1	CATSDFSGGSYNEQFF
.	TRBV7-2	TRBJ2-5	CASSLGMRVETQYF
TRBD1	TRBV7-8	TRBJ1-6	CASSQPGTGRNSPLHF
.	TRBV29-1	TRBJ2-2	CSVEFGEVTGELFF
TRBD2	TRBV20-1	TRBJ2-5	CSASPGTSGRYETQYF
.	TRBV11-2	TRBJ2-1	CASSPRPTDNEQFF
TRBD1	TRBV12-5	TRBJ1-1	CASGPQGAGAFF
.	TRBV20-1	TRBJ2-3	CSASVGGWDTDTQYF
.	TRBV4-1	TRBJ2-5	CASSHPGTQETQYF
.	TRBV10-3	TRBJ2-7	CAISESRGRSSYEQYF
TRBD1	TRBV10-3	TRBJ2-3	CAIQGQGPDTQYF
.	TRBV5-1	TRBJ2-3	CASTTTSGTDTQYF
.	TRBV29-1	TRBJ2-5	CSGTEETQYF
TRBD2	TRBV7-4	TRBJ2-7	CASSDRILAKSYEQYF
.	TRBV27	TRBJ1-1	CASGTILNTEAFF
.	TRBV5-1	TRBJ2-5	CASRQGGLGQETQYF
.	TRBV6-5	TRBJ2-2	CASSPAGAGTGELFF
TRBD2	TRBV4-3	TRBJ2-2	CASSQNPPGGSLANTGELFF
.	TRBV9	TRBJ2-1	CASSPNYFGNEQFF